The 4 T cell receptor beta chains below come from one sample, sequenced in a study of cytomegalovirus exposure and HLA in healthy donors. Use of 60 Vbeta and 13 Jbeta primers characterized the PCR. Sequencing used immunoSEQ multiplex PCR; TCRdb keeps in-frame clones, though not all of them. The profile shows about 120,000 clones, around 77% of them singletons. Sequenced input: PBMCs. These receptors were taken from a young man in good health and CMV-seropositive.

This clone showed up just a few times. V and J are TRBV28 and TRBJ2-7, with TRBD1 as a possible D gene (5 bases). Between the trimmed V and J ends, which lost 3 bases and 0 bases, there was a span of 12 bases. CDR1 and CDR2 (germline): MDHEN, SYDVKM. The CDR3 length is 15 residues. The CDR3 coding sequence is TGTGCCAGCAGTTTCCAGGGTATCGGCTCCTACGAGCAGTACTTC. It specifies CASSFQGIGSYEQYF.

The genes are TRBV7-9 and TRBJ1-4; 9 bases are a match to TRBD1. Germline CDR1 SEHNR, CDR2 FQNEAQ (reference sequence). The CDR3 has 14 amino acids. The V and J ends lost 1 base and 15 bases, in that order; junction bases with no gene match: 9. This CDR3 is CASSLVAGTGSVFF. The CDR3 nucleotides read TGTGCCAGCAGCTTAGTGGCGGGGACAGGGTCCGTGTTTTTT. Full variable domain (missing parts from reference TRBV7-9 and TRBJ1-4): DTGVSQNPRHKITKRGQNVTFRCDPISEHNRLYWYRQTLGQGPEFLTYFQNEAQLEKSRLLSDRFSAERPKGSFSTLEIQRTEQGDSAMYLCASSLVAGTGSVFFGSGTQLSVL.

V is TRBV5-4 and J is TRBJ2-2; tentative D call: TRBD1 (6 bases). The germline V gene encodes CDR1 SGHNT and CDR2 YYREEE (reference sequence). CDR3 length equals 15 residues. V was cut by 1 base and J by 4 bases, with 11 bases left in between. The CDR3 DNA sequence: TGTGCCAGCAGCTTGCAGACAGGTTTCACCGGGGAGCTGTTTTTT. It specifies CASSLQTGFTGELFF.

This chain uses TRBV9 with TRBJ2-7; 8 bases match TRBD1. Germline lookup yields CDR1 SGDLS and CDR2 YYNGEE. The CDR3 is 14 residues long. With 4 bases clipped from V and 3 bases from J, the junction kept 6 bases outside the gene matches. The CDR3 loop reads CASSPRTGFYEQYF. CDR3 DNA: TGTGCCAGCAGCCCCCGGACAGGGTTCTACGAGCAGTACTTC. The entire variable domain, with the rest obtained from reference TRBV9 and TRBJ2-7, is as follows: DSGVTQTPKHLITATGQRVTLRCSPRSGDLSVYWYQQSLDQGLQFLIQYYNGEERAKGNILERFSAQQFPDLHSELNLSSLELGDSALYFCASSPRTGFYEQYFGPGTRLTVT.